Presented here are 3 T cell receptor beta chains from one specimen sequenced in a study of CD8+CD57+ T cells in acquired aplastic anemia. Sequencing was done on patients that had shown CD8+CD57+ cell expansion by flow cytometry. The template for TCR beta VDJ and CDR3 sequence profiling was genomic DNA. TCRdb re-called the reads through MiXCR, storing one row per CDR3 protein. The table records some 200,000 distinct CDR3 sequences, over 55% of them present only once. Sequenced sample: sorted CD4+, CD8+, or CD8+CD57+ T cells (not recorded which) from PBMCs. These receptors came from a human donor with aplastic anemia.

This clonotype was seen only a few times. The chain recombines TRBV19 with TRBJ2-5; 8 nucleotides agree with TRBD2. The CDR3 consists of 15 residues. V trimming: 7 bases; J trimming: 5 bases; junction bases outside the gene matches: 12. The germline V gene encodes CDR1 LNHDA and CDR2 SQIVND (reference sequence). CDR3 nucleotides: TGTGCCAGTAAACTAGCGGACCTACGGAAGGAGACCCAGTACTTC. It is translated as CASKLADLRKETQYF. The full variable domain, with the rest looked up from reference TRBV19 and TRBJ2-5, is DGGITQSPKYLFRKEGQNVTLSCEQNLNHDAMYWYRQDPGQGLRLIYYSQIVNDFQKGDIAEGYSVSREKKESFPLTVTSAQKNPTAFYLCASKLADLRKETQYFGPGTRLLVL.

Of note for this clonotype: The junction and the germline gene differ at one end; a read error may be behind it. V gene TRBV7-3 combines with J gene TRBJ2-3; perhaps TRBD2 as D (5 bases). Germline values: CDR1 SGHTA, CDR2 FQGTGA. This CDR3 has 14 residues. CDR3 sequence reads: CSSSSPGRTDTQYF. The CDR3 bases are TGTTCCAGCAGCTCCCCGGGGAGAACAGATACGCAGTATTTT. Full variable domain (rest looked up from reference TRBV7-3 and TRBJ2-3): GAGVSQTPSNKVTEKGKYVELRCDPISGHTALYWYRQSLGQGPEFLIYFQGTGAADDSGLPNDRFFAVRPEGSVSTLKIQRTERGDSAVYLCSSSSPGRTDTQYFGPGTRLTVL.

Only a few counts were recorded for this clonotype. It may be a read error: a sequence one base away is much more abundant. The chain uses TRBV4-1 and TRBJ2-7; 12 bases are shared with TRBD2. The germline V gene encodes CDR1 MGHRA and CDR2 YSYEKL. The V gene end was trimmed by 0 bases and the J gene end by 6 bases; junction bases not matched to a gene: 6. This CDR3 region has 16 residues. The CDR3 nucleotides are TGCGCCAGCAGCCAAGATGGGACTAGCGGGTGGTGCGAGCAGTACTTC. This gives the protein CASSQDGTSGWCEQYF.